Below, one T cell receptor beta chain is given with its context. Researchers partitioned CD4+ cells into CD45RA+ naive and CD45RA-negative memory subsets. Measured with immunoSEQ multiplex PCR; TCRdb has only the in-frame clones, and not every one. The sample lists 2.3 million or so clones, roughly 93% occurring once. The record originates from a study of shared clonotypes between healthy human individuals. The CDR3 totals 17 residues. V lost 4 bases and J lost 1; bases outside the gene matches: 10. The germline gives CDR1 SGDLS, CDR2 YYNGEE. The gene calls are TRBV9 and TRBJ2-2; 7 positions match TRBD2. This TCR came from a man in his late teens or twenties in good health. Some clones in this sample may be carry-over from other donors' samples. Input material: naive CD4+ T cells from PBMCs. Subset in this sample: CD45RA+ positively selected. This CDR3 reads CASSSRTGTMNTGELFF. CDR3 coding DNA: TGTGCCAGCAGCTCTCGTACCGGGACTATGAACACCGGGGAGCTGTTTTTT.